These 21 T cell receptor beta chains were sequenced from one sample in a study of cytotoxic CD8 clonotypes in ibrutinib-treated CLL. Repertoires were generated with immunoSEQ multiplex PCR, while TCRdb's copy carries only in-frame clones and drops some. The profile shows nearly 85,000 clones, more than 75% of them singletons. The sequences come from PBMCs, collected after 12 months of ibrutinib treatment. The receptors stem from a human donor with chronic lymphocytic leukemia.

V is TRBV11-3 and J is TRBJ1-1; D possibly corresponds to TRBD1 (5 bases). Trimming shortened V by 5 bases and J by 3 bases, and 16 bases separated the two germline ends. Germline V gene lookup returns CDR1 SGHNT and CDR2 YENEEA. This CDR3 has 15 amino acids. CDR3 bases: TGTGCCAGCAGCCTCCGGGGGGGGTTGGACACTGAAGCTTTCTTT. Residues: CASSLRGGLDTEAFF.

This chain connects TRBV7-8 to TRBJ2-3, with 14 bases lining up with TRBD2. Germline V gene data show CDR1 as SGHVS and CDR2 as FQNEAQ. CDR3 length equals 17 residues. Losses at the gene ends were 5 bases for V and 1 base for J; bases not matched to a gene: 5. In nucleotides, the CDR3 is TGTGCCAGCAGCACGCCGGGACTAGCGGGGGGCACAGATACGCAGTATTTT. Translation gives CASSTPGLAGGTDTQYF.

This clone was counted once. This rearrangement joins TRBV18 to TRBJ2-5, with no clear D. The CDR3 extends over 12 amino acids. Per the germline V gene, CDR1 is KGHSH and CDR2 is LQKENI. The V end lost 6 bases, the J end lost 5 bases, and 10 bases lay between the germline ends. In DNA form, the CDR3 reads TGTGCCAGCTCCCGCCTGAGGGAGACCCAGTACTTC. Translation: CASSRLRETQYF.

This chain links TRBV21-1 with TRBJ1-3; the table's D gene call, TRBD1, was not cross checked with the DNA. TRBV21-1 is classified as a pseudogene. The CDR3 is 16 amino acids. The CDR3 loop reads CASSRPPGQGGNTIYF. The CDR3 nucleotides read TGTGCCAGCAGCAGACCCCCTGGACAGGGCGGAAACACCATATATTTT.

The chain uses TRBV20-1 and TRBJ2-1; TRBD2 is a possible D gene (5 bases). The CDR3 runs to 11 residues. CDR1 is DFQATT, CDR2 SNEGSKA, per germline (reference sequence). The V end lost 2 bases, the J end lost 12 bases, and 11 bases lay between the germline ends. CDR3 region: CSARKSGGQFF. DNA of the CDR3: TGCAGTGCTAGAAAGAGCGGCGGGCAGTTCTTC.

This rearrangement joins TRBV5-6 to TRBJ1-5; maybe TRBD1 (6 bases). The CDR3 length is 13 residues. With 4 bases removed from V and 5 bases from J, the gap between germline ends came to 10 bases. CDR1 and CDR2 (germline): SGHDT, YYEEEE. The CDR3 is CASSLGAYQPQHF. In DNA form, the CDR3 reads TGTGCCAGCAGCCTGGGGGCCTATCAGCCCCAGCATTTT.

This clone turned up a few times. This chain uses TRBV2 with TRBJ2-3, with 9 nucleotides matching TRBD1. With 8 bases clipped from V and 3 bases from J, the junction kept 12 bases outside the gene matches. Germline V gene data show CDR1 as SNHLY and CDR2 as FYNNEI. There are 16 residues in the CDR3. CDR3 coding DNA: TGTGCCAGCGACCCGACAGGGGGTAGGAGGACAGATACGCAGTATTTT. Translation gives CASDPTGGRRTDTQYF.

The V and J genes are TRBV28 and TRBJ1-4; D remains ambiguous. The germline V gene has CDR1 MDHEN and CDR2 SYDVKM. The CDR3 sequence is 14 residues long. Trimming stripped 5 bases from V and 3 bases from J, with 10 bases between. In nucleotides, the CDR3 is TGTGCCAGCAGTAAGGCAGACTCTAATGAAAAACTGTTTTTT. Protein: CASSKADSNEKLFF.

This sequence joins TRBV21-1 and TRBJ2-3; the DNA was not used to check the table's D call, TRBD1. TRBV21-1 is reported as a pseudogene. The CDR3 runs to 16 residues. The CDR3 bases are TGTGCCAGCAGCAAGGGTGGCAGGGAAGGGGCAGATACGCAGTATTTT. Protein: CASSKGGREGADTQYF.

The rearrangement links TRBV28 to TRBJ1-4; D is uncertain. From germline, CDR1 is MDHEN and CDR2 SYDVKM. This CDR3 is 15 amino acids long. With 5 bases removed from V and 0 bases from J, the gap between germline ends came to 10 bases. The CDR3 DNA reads TGTGCCAGCAGTCCTCTGGGCCCAACTAATGAAAAACTGTTTTTT. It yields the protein CASSPLGPTNEKLFF.

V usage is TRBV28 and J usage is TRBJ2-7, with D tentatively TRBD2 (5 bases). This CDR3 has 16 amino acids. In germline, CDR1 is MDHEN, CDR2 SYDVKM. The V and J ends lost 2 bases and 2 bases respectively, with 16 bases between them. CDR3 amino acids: CASSLAARVATYEQYF. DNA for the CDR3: TGTGCCAGCAGTTTAGCCGCCCGGGTAGCGACCTACGAGCAGTACTTC.

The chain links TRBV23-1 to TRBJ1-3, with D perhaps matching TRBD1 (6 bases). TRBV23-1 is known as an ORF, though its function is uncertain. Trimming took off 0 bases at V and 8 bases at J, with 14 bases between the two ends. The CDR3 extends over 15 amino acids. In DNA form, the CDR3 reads TGCGCCAGCAGTCAATCCGGGGGACACCTAGACACCATATATTTT. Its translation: CASSQSGGHLDTIYF.

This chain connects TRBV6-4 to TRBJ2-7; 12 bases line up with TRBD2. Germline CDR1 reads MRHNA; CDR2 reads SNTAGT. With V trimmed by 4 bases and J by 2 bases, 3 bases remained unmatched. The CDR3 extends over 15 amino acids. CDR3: CASSVLAGGPYEQYF. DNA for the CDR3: TGTGCCAGCAGTGTACTAGCGGGGGGTCCCTACGAGCAGTACTTC.

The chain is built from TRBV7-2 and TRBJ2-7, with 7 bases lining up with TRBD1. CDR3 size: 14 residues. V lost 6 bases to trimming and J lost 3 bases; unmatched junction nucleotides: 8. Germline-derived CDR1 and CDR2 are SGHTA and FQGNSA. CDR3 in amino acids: CASRPQGVGYEQYF. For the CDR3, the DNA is TGTGCCAGCAGGCCCCAGGGGGTGGGCTACGAGCAGTACTTC. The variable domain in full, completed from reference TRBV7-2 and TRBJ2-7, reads GAGVSQSPSNKVTEKGKDVELRCDPISGHTALYWYRQSLGQGLEFLIYFQGNSAPDKSGLPSDRFSAERTGGSVSTLTIQRTQQEDSAVYLCASRPQGVGYEQYFGPGTRLTVT.

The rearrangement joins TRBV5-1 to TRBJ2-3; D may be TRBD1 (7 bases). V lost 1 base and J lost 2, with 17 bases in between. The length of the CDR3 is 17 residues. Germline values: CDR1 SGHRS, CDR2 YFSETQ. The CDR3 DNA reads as TGCGCCAGCAGCTTGCCGCGGGACAGAAGCCTCACAGATACGCAGTATTTT. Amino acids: CASSLPRDRSLTDTQYF.

CDR3 in DNA: TGTGCCAGCAGCCCTGGGGGGGGGCCGGTGCAGTACTTC. Protein sequence: CASSPGGGPVQYF. The J gene is TRBJ2-7, the V gene TRBV7-2; a possible D gene is TRBD2 (7 bases). This CDR3 has 13 residues. In germline, CDR1 is SGHTA, CDR2 FQGNSA. V dropped 5 bases and J dropped 9 bases, with 17 bases sitting between them.

The CDR3 DNA reads as TGCGCCAGCAGCGTACAGGGGACCGAATACAATGAGCAGTTCTTC. This gives the protein CASSVQGTEYNEQFF. The chain carries TRBV5-1 and TRBJ2-1; 7 bases are shared with TRBD1. Germline V gives CDR1 SGHRS, CDR2 YFSETQ. V lost 4 bases to trimming and J lost 4 bases; unmatched junction nucleotides: 8. The CDR3 has 15 amino acids.

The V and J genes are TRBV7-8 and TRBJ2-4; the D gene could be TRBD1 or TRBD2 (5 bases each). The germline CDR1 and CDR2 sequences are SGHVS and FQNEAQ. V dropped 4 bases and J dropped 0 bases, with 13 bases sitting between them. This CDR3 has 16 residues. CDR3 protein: CASSSRGELAKNIQYF. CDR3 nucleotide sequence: TGTGCCAGCAGCTCCCGAGGGGAGCTAGCCAAAAACATTCAGTACTTC.

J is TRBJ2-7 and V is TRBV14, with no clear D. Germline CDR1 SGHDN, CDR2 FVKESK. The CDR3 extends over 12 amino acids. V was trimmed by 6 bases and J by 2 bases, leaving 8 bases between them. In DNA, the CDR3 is TGTGCCAGCAGTAGGCGGACCTACGAGCAGTACTTC. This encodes CASSRRTYEQYF.

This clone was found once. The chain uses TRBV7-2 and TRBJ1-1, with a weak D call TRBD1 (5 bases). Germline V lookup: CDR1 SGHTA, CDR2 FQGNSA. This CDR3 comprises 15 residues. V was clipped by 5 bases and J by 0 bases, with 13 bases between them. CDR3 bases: TGTGCCAGCAGCCCAAAAGACAGACTGAACACTGAAGCTTTCTTT. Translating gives CASSPKDRLNTEAFF.

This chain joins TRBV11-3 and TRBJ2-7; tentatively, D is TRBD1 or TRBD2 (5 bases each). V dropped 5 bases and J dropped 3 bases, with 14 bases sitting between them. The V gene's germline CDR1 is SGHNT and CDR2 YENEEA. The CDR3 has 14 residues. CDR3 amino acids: CASSPRDGDYEQYF. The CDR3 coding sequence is TGTGCCAGCAGCCCCCGGGACGGCGACTACGAGCAGTACTTC.